These 18 T cell receptor beta chains came from one sample sequenced in a study of spatial heterogeneity in lung cancer. General observations from the study: Counts of expanded intratumoral alpha and beta TCRs tracked tumor mutation counts.

TCRdb analysed the 5' RACE reads with MiXCR anew, one entry per CDR3 protein. The sample consists of around 16,000 distinct CDR3 sequences, 6% to 7.5% of them appearing once. Their antigens remain unidentified. Time point denoted: sample taken at primary tumor resection. Sequenced material: lung tumor tissue, taken at surgery. The receptors come from a female donor with early-stage non-small cell lung cancer.

This clonotype was observed at least ten times. One end of the junction is discordant with germline, which a read error may explain. This beta chain turned up in a library designed for alpha chains; as an off-target read, its abundance says little. J is TRBJ1-2 and V is TRBV2; tentatively, D is TRBD1 (5 bases). Germline CDR1 SNHLY, CDR2 FYNNEI. The CDR3 has 13 residues. The CDR3 nucleotides are TGTGCCAGCAATGAAGGGCAGGGCAATGGCTACACCTTC. Protein sequence: CASNEGQGNGYTF.

This clonotype showed up many times. For a library built for alpha chains, this beta chain is a stray read; little rests on its size. Here the CDR3 DNA reads TGTGCCAGCAGCTTGACAGGGGTGACTGAAGCTTTCTTT. Translated: CASSLTGVTEAFF. The chain employs TRBV7-9 and TRBJ1-1; 8 bases line up with TRBD1. Per germline, CDR1 SEHNR and CDR2 FQNEAQ (reference sequence). Unmatched junction bases numbered 2, after V lost 3 bases and J lost 5 bases. The CDR3 contains 13 residues.

In its sample, this clonotype was seen many times. Since it is a stray read in a library aimed at alpha chains, this beta chain has a size that is not meaningful. This rearrangement joins TRBV6-5 to TRBJ1-4, with 10 bases that match TRBD1. CDR1 MNHEY and CDR2 SVGAGI come from the germline V gene. The CDR3 totals 13 residues. V lost 5 bases and J lost 12; bases outside the gene matches: 6. DNA of the CDR3: TGTGCCAGCAGTCGCCGGACAGGGGGGCAACTGTTTTTT. It yields the protein CASSRRTGGQLFF.

This clonotype appeared many times. This beta chain is a stray read from a library made for alpha chains; its abundance is not meaningful. V and J are TRBV28 and TRBJ2-7, with D possibly matching TRBD1 (6 bases). The CDR3 length is 14 residues. The germline gives CDR1 MDHEN, CDR2 SYDVKM. V was pared by 6 bases and J by 2 bases, with 14 bases between. The CDR3 DNA reads TGTGCCAGCAGACCGACAGGAGGACCCTACGAGCAGTACTTC. Translating it yields CASRPTGGPYEQYF.

This clonotype was found many times. This beta chain is an off-target read within a library intended for alpha chains, so its frequency means little. The chain combines TRBV20-1 with TRBJ1-3; D unresolved. Trimming left V 2 bases short and J 7 bases short, with 12 bases between. Germline lookup yields CDR1 DFQATT and CDR2 SNEGSKA (reference sequence). There are 13 residues in the CDR3. CDR3 amino acids: CSARPTRVNTIYF. CDR3 DNA: TGCAGTGCTAGACCCACTCGCGTGAACACCATATATTTT.

This clonotype was seen repeatedly, ten times or more. In a library made to pick up alpha chains, this beta chain is a stray read with a size that means little. The chain combines TRBV30 with TRBJ1-6, with D unresolved. The length of the CDR3 is 14 residues. Germline lookup yields CDR1 GTSNPN and CDR2 SVGIG (reference sequence). V gave up 2 bases and J gave up 12 bases, with 17 bases separating them. The CDR3 spells CAWSPRQAREPLHF. The CDR3 nucleotides are TGTGCCTGGAGTCCGAGGCAGGCCCGCGAACCCCTCCACTTT.

A remark on this clonotype: Because this beta chain is a stray read in a library intended to capture alpha chains, its abundance should not be given much weight. The chain is built from TRBV13 and TRBJ2-5; D is uncertain. The V and J ends lost 2 bases and 5 bases respectively, with 6 bases between them. The CDR3 has 12 residues. Germline CDR1 reads PRHDT; CDR2 reads FYEKMQ (reference sequence). This CDR3 reads CASSLKRETQYF. For the CDR3, the DNA is TGTGCCAGCAGCTTAAAACGGGAGACCCAGTACTTC.

In the case of this clonotype: Within a library made for alpha chains, this beta chain is off target, and its count is uninformative. The V and J genes are TRBV5-5 and TRBJ2-7; a possible D gene is TRBD2 (6 bases). The germline V gene has CDR1 SGHKS and CDR2 YYEKEE (reference sequence). Trimming removed 3 bases from V and 4 bases from J, with 14 bases in between. CDR3 length equals 14 residues. DNA for the CDR3: TGTGCCAGCAGCTCCGGAGGGGTCGGATACGAGCAGTACTTC. Translating gives CASSSGGVGYEQYF.

Of note for this clonotype: A read error may explain this, as a much larger clone is one base away. The size of this beta chain means little, since it is a stray read in a library made for alpha chains. The chain employs TRBV3-1 and TRBJ2-7; no reliable D call. The CDR3 is made up of 11 amino acids. Germline V gene data show CDR1 as LGHDT and CDR2 as YNNKEL (reference sequence). CDR3 sequence (DNA): TGTGCCAGCAGCGATAGAAACGAGCAGCACTTC. Protein product: CASSDRNEQHF.

This clonotype was recorded at least ten times. This beta chain represents an off-target read in a library built for alpha chains; its size is of limited meaning. This rearrangement joins TRBV2 to TRBJ2-5; a weak D match, TRBD1 (5 bases). V gave up 1 base and J gave up 1 base, with 13 bases separating them. From germline, CDR1 is SNHLY and CDR2 FYNNEI. This CDR3 contains 16 residues. This CDR3 reads CASSEGQSSVQETQYF. CDR3 sequence (DNA): TGTGCCAGCAGTGAAGGACAGTCCTCCGTCCAAGAGACCCAGTACTTC.

Many counts were recorded for this clonotype. The library was built for alpha chains, so this beta chain is an off-target read and its size means little. CDR3 loop: CSVFIGGRPTYEQYF. The CDR3, as DNA: TGCAGCGTCTTTATAGGGGGTAGGCCGACCTACGAGCAGTACTTC. V and J are TRBV29-1 and TRBJ2-7; TRBD1 might be the D (6 bases). Looked up from germline, CDR1 is SQVTM and CDR2 is ANQGSEA. This CDR3 has 15 residues. V lost 6 bases to trimming and J lost 2 bases, with 20 bases between them.

This clonotype was found a few times. This beta chain represents an off-target read in a library built for alpha chains; its size is of limited meaning. The V and J genes are TRBV12-3 or TRBV12-4 and TRBJ2-5, with a weak D call TRBD1 (6 bases). The V gene lost 6 bases and the J gene lost 5 bases, with 16 bases spanning the gap. The CDR3 consists of 14 residues. The CDR3 DNA reads TGTGCCAGCAGCCCCGGGACGCAGGGGGAGACCCAGTACTTC. Its protein is CASSPGTQGETQYF.

Turning to this clonotype: For a library built for alpha chains, this beta chain is a stray read; little rests on its size. The rearrangement joins TRBV19 to TRBJ2-2; 7 bases align to TRBD1. There are 15 residues in the CDR3. The germline gives CDR1 LNHDA, CDR2 SQIVND (reference sequence). Trimming at V came to 2 bases and at J to 3 bases, leaving 3 bases not matched to a gene. CDR3 amino acids: CASSIHRGDTGELFF. The CDR3 bases are TGTGCCAGTAGTATACACAGGGGAGACACCGGGGAGCTGTTTTTT.

As regards this clonotype: Within a library made for alpha chains, this beta chain is off target, and its count is uninformative. This chain joins TRBV7-2 and TRBJ1-2, with a tentative D call TRBD1 (5 bases). Deletions cut 3 bases from V and 4 bases from J, with 12 bases between. CDR3 length: 14 amino acids. CDR1 and CDR2 (germline): SGHTA, FQGNSA. The CDR3 DNA reads as TGTGCCAGCAGCTTTGGTAGGGGCGCCTATGGCTACACCTTC. Its protein product is CASSFGRGAYGYTF.

In its sample, this clonotype was seen a few times. Little can be read into the size of this beta chain, an off-target read in a library designed for alpha chains. This sequence joins TRBV30 and TRBJ1-1, with D possibly being TRBD1 (6 bases). The CDR3 runs 12 residues. CDR1 is GTSNPN and CDR2 is SVGIG in the germline V gene (reference sequence). V dropped 8 bases and J dropped 1 base, with 11 bases sitting between them. Here the CDR3 reads CAGGRGNTEAFF. For the CDR3, the DNA is TGTGCCGGGGGGCGGGGGAACACTGAAGCTTTCTTT. The complete variable domain, with remaining parts taken from reference TRBV30 and TRBJ1-1, reads SQTIHQWPATLVQPVGSPLSLECTVEGTSNPNLYWYRQAAGRGLQLLFYSVGIGQISSEVPQNLSASRPQDRQFILSSKKLLLSDSGFYLCAGGRGNTEAFFGQGTRLTVV.

This clonotype was counted ten times or more. Little can be read into the size of this beta chain, an off-target read in a library designed for alpha chains. V usage is TRBV19 and J usage is TRBJ1-2; 8 positions agree with TRBD1. The CDR3 runs 16 residues. Germline V CDR1 and CDR2: LNHDA, SQIVND (reference sequence). V trimming: 1 base; J trimming: 2 bases; junction bases outside the gene matches: 6. DNA of the CDR3: TGTGCCAGTAGTATAGCTCGGGACAGGATAAACTATGGCTACACCTTC. As protein: CASSIARDRINYGYTF.

At least ten counts were recorded for this clonotype. This beta chain is a stray read from a library made for alpha chains; its abundance is not meaningful. The chain uses TRBV4-1 and TRBJ1-2; possible D gene TRBD1, 5 bases. This CDR3 has 15 residues. Germline V gives CDR1 MGHRA, CDR2 YSYEKL. Trimming cost V 2 bases and J 2 bases, with 12 bases left between them. The CDR3 here is CASSQTGTYNYGYTF. DNA of the CDR3: TGCGCCAGCAGCCAAACCGGGACTTACAACTATGGCTACACCTTC.

This clonotype was found many times. With the library built for alpha chains, this beta chain is off target and its frequency is not meaningful. The chain has TRBV5-6 and TRBJ2-2; D is possibly TRBD1 (7 bases). Per germline, CDR1 SGHDT and CDR2 YYEEEE. The ends were cut back, 4 bases at V and 4 bases at J, with 20 bases in the middle. CDR3 length: 17 amino acids. The DNA of the CDR3 is TGTGCCAGCAGCCCTCCGGCGGGGACAGCCGTCACCGGGGAGCTGTTTTTT. Its translation is CASSPPAGTAVTGELFF.